The 25 T cell receptor beta chains reported below all come from one sample, sequenced in a study of cytomegalovirus exposure and HLA in healthy donors. Libraries were prepared by immunoSEQ multiplex PCR; TCRdb keeps only in-frame clonotypes and omits some of them. The table records approximately 120,000 clones, 80% to 90% of them present only once. The sequenced material came from PBMCs. Receptor source: a young woman in good health and CMV-seronegative.

The J gene is TRBJ1-4, the V gene TRBV10-2; 7 nucleotides line up with TRBD1. Germline V gene sequence: CDR1 WSHSY, CDR2 SAAADI. Unmatched junction bases numbered 6, after V lost 4 bases and J lost 7 bases. The CDR3 sequence is 14 residues long. In DNA form, the CDR3 reads TGCGCCAGCAGTGTCGGACAGGTAGTTGAAAAACTGTTTTTT. This encodes CASSVGQVVEKLFF.

Of note for this clone: A read error may produce the germline difference seen at one junction end. The genes are TRBV7-2 and TRBJ2-6; D might be TRBD1 (5 bases). The germline V gene has CDR1 SGHTA and CDR2 FQGNSA. The CDR3 runs 14 residues. CDR3 loop: CASSLTPGANVLTF. In nucleotides, the CDR3 is TGTGCCAGCAGCTTGACACCTGGGGCCAACGTCCTGACTTTT.

This rearrangement joins TRBV6-6 to TRBJ1-1; D possibly corresponds to TRBD1 (6 bases). The CDR3 is made up of 14 amino acids. V gave up 6 bases and J gave up 0 bases, with 11 bases separating them. Germline CDR1 MNHNY, CDR2 SVGAGI (reference sequence). The CDR3 sequence: CASRPGEVNTEAFF. As DNA, the CDR3 is TGTGCCAGCAGGCCAGGGGAAGTGAACACTGAAGCTTTCTTT.

This sequence joins TRBV11-2 and TRBJ1-2; 8 positions agree with TRBD1. The J segment lost 1 base and the V segment lost 4 bases, leaving 8 bases of the junction unmatched. The CDR3 covers 16 residues. Germline V lookup: CDR1 SGHAT, CDR2 FQNNGV. CDR3 in amino acids: CASSSIRDRNNYGYTF. The CDR3 nucleotides are TGTGCCAGCAGCTCCATCCGGGACAGGAATAACTATGGCTACACCTTC.

This rearrangement joins TRBV19 to TRBJ1-2, with 7 bases that match TRBD1. The J segment lost 2 bases and the V segment lost 2 bases, leaving 8 bases of the junction unmatched. The CDR3 covers 16 residues. Per germline, CDR1 LNHDA and CDR2 SQIVND (reference sequence). CDR3 sequence reads: CASSIKSWTGNYGYTF. DNA for the CDR3: TGTGCCAGTAGTATAAAGTCTTGGACAGGAAACTATGGCTACACCTTC.

The CDR3 loop reads CASSLPKNRDRYYNEQFF. The CDR3 region has the DNA TGTGCCAGCAGCTTACCCAAAAACCGGGACAGATACTACAATGAGCAGTTCTTC. The rearrangement uses TRBV7-9 and TRBJ2-1; 7 nucleotides line up with TRBD1. The CDR3 contains 18 residues. CDR1 and CDR2 (germline): SEHNR, FQNEAQ (reference sequence). After removal of 2 bases from V and 3 bases from J, the junction contained 13 bases not matched to a gene.

The rearrangement links TRBV2 to TRBJ2-1; 7 bases map to TRBD2. Germline values: CDR1 SNHLY, CDR2 FYNNEI. This CDR3 spans 16 amino acids. V was clipped by 6 bases and J by 0 bases; unmatched bases: 8. The CDR3 sequence is CASRGLAASSYNEQFF. Here the CDR3 DNA reads TGTGCCAGCAGGGGTCTAGCGGCGAGCTCCTACAATGAGCAGTTCTTC.

The table lists this clone with a count of one. The chain carries TRBV19 and TRBJ1-1; TRBD1 aligns across 8 bases. V gave up 6 bases and J gave up 3 bases; unmatched junction bases: 6. The germline gives CDR1 LNHDA, CDR2 SQIVND (reference sequence). The CDR3 runs 14 residues. The CDR3 sequence: CASRIPGGHTEAFF. The CDR3 nucleotides are TGTGCCAGTAGAATCCCAGGGGGCCACACTGAAGCTTTCTTT.

The chain combines TRBV25-1 with TRBJ2-1; TRBD1 might be the D (6 bases). This CDR3 contains 14 residues. With 6 bases removed from V and 6 bases from J, the gap between germline ends came to 15 bases. Germline CDR1 is MGHDK and CDR2 is SYGVNS. The CDR3 DNA follows: TGTGCCAGCAGGACTTCGGGACAATCCAATGAGCAGTTCTTC. It is translated as CASRTSGQSNEQFF. The full variable domain, its missing parts supplied by reference TRBV25-1 and TRBJ2-1, is EADIYQTPRYLVIGTGKKITLECSQTMGHDKMYWYQQDPGMELHLIHYSYGVNSTEKGDLSSESTVSRIRTEHFPLTLESARPSHTSQYLCASRTSGQSNEQFFGPGTRLTVL.

V and J are TRBV11-2 and TRBJ1-1; a weak D match, TRBD1 (5 bases). The CDR3 has 17 amino acids. Trimming removed 0 bases at V and 5 bases at J, with 19 bases between. Germline CDR1 and CDR2: SGHAT and FQNNGV. CDR3 protein: CASSLERWQGGGTEAFF. The CDR3 DNA reads as TGTGCCAGCAGCTTAGAGAGGTGGCAGGGAGGTGGGACTGAAGCTTTCTTT.

The chain joins TRBV5-4 to TRBJ2-3; 7 positions agree with TRBD2. Germline V gene data show CDR1 as SGHNT and CDR2 as YYREEE (reference sequence). The CDR3 has 16 residues. Trimming took 1 base from V and 0 from J; bases not matched to a gene: 5. CDR3 amino acids: CASSLMGGGSTDTQYF. CDR3 in DNA: TGTGCCAGCAGCTTGATGGGCGGGGGTAGCACAGATACGCAGTATTTT.

The chain links TRBV30 to TRBJ1-2; D unclear. The CDR3 totals 12 residues. The V gene's germline CDR1 is GTSNPN and CDR2 SVGIG (reference sequence). V dropped 4 bases and J dropped 7 bases, with 13 bases sitting between them. The CDR3 DNA follows: TGTGCCTGGATTGGGAGAAACACTGGCTACACCTTC. This gives the protein CAWIGRNTGYTF. Together with reference TRBV30 and TRBJ1-2, the CDR3 gives the full variable domain: SQTIHQWPATLVQPVGSPLSLECTVEGTSNPNLYWYRQAAGRGLQLLFYSVGIGQISSEVPQNLSASRPQDRQFILSSKKLLLSDSGFYLCAWIGRNTGYTFGSGTRLTVV.

V is TRBV5-1 and J is TRBJ2-7; a possible D gene is TRBD2 (6 bases). CDR1 is SGHRS and CDR2 is YFSETQ in the germline V gene. Trimming removed 2 bases from V and 0 bases from J, with 9 bases in between. The CDR3 runs 14 residues. The CDR3 region is CASSLAGSSYEQYF. In nucleotides, the CDR3 is TGCGCCAGCAGCTTAGCGGGCAGCTCCTACGAGCAGTACTTC. The complete variable domain, with remaining parts taken from reference TRBV5-1 and TRBJ2-7, reads KAGVTQTPRYLIKTRGQQVTLSCSPISGHRSVSWYQQTPGQGLQFLFEYFSETQRNKGNFPGRFSGRQFSNSRSEMNVSTLELGDSALYLCASSLAGSSYEQYFGPGTRLTVT.

This chain connects TRBV25-1 to TRBJ2-5, with D unclear. From germline, CDR1 is MGHDK and CDR2 SYGVNS. V shed 3 bases and J shed 5 bases, with 4 bases lying between them. This CDR3 has 11 amino acids. Written as DNA, the CDR3 is TGTGCCAGCAGTGACGGGGAGACCCAGTACTTC. The encoded protein is CASSDGETQYF.

The CDR3 DNA follows: TGTGCCAGTGAAGACAGGGGGCTTGTTTCTGGGGCCAACGTCCTGACTTTC. Residues: CASEDRGLVSGANVLTF. The gene calls are TRBV19 and TRBJ2-6, with 10 bases identical to TRBD1. The CDR3 sequence is 17 residues long. Germline CDR1 and CDR2: LNHDA and SQIVND (reference sequence). The V and J ends lost 8 bases and 1 base, in that order; junction bases with no gene match: 8.

This chain links TRBV7-9 with TRBJ2-7; TRBD1 aligns across 8 bases. CDR3 length equals 14 residues. Germline CDR1 reads SEHNR; CDR2 reads FQNEAQ (reference sequence). The ends lost 5 bases at V and 3 bases at J; junction bases unmatched: 6. DNA for the CDR3: TGTGCCAGCAGCCCCGGGACAGGAAACTACGAGCAGTACTTC. Protein sequence: CASSPGTGNYEQYF.

V gene TRBV6-5 combines with J gene TRBJ2-7; 10 bases line up with TRBD2. Germline V lookup: CDR1 MNHEY, CDR2 SVGAGI. J gave up 6 bases and V 0 bases, and 5 bases lay outside the gene matches. This CDR3 contains 15 residues. The CDR3 is CASSYSTSGRGEQYF. CDR3 bases: TGTGCCAGCAGTTACTCAACGAGCGGGAGGGGCGAGCAGTACTTC.

CDR3: CASSAFTTHRVPDTGELFF. DNA of the CDR3: TGTGCCAGCAGCGCATTTACCACCCACAGGGTTCCCGACACCGGGGAGCTGTTTTTT. The V call is TRBV7-8, the J call TRBJ2-2; possibly TRBD1 for D (6 bases). CDR1 and CDR2 from the germline V gene are SGHVS and FQNEAQ. V lost 5 bases and J lost 3, with 25 bases in between. The CDR3 runs 19 residues. Together with reference TRBV7-8 and TRBJ2-2, the CDR3 gives the full variable domain: GAGVSQSPRYKVAKRGQDVALRCDPISGHVSLFWYQQALGQGPEFLTYFQNEAQLDKSGLPSDRFFAERPEGSVSTLKIQRTQQEDSAVYLCASSAFTTHRVPDTGELFFGEGSRLTVL.

The chain has TRBV7-9 and TRBJ1-2, with no clear D. Trimming stripped 5 bases from V and 3 bases from J, with 13 bases between. The CDR3 has 14 amino acids. CDR1 and CDR2 from the germline V gene are SEHNR and FQNEAQ (reference sequence). This CDR3 is CASSPPRVDYGYTF. CDR3 bases: TGTGCCAGCAGCCCCCCGCGTGTGGACTATGGCTACACCTTC.

CDR3 sequence reads: CASSSIGGGYYGYTF. CDR3 in DNA: TGCGCCAGCAGTTCGATAGGGGGCGGTTACTATGGCTACACCTTC. The rearrangement joins TRBV5-1 to TRBJ1-2, with 7 bases that match TRBD1. The V gene's germline CDR1 is SGHRS and CDR2 YFSETQ. V was pared by 5 bases and J by 3 bases, with 10 bases of the junction left unmatched. This CDR3 has 15 amino acids.

This sequence joins TRBV19 and TRBJ2-1, with TRBD2 matching over 9 bases. V dropped 3 bases and J dropped 2; count of bases not matched to a gene: 5. This CDR3 has 16 amino acids. The germline CDR1 and CDR2 sequences are LNHDA and SQIVND (reference sequence). The CDR3 sequence is CASSMISGGAYNEQFF. CDR3 DNA: TGTGCCAGTAGTATGATTAGCGGGGGAGCCTACAATGAGCAGTTCTTC.

The rearrangement uses TRBV18 and TRBJ2-2; 9 nucleotides line up with TRBD2. CDR1 is KGHSH, CDR2 LQKENI, per germline. CDR3 length equals 17 residues. Losses at the gene ends were 1 base for V and 5 bases for J; bases not matched to a gene: 8. The CDR3 region has the DNA TGTGCCAGCTCACCACAGCGAGCGGGAGGAGGTACCGGGGAGCTGTTTTTT. It encodes CASSPQRAGGGTGELFF.

This chain links TRBV9 with TRBJ2-1; TRBD2 matches 11 bases. With V trimmed by 3 bases and J by 2 bases, 7 bases remained unmatched. There are 17 residues in the CDR3. Germline V gives CDR1 SGDLS, CDR2 YYNGEE. The CDR3 DNA is TGTGCCAGCAGCGCCCCCTTAGCGGGAGGGCCCTACAATGAGCAGTTCTTC. Residues: CASSAPLAGGPYNEQFF.

This chain joins TRBV5-6 and TRBJ1-5, with a possible D match to TRBD1 (6 bases). V was clipped by 4 bases and J by 4 bases, with 15 bases between them. This CDR3 contains 15 residues. The germline V gene encodes CDR1 SGHDT and CDR2 YYEEEE. This chain's CDR3 is CASSNTGTPNQPQHF. CDR3 bases: TGTGCCAGCAGCAACACCGGGACACCTAATCAGCCCCAGCATTTT.

The chain employs TRBV28 and TRBJ2-3; 12 bases line up with TRBD2. V shed 6 bases, J shed 4 bases, and the junction held 8 bases outside the gene matches. The CDR3 has 16 amino acids. The germline gives CDR1 MDHEN, CDR2 SYDVKM. The CDR3 loop reads CASSLASGRAADTQYF. The CDR3 DNA follows: TGTGCCAGCAGCCTTGCTAGCGGGAGGGCCGCAGATACGCAGTATTTT.